This TCR beta chain stems from a study of OX40 agonist ivuxolimab in advanced cancers. Notes on the research overall: Ivuxolimab was an agonistic, fully human IgG2 monoclonal antibody directed against OX40 (CD134), a costimulatory receptor. Intravenous ivuxolimab was administered to patients every 2 weeks at six dose levels: 0.01, 0.1, 0.3, 1.5, 3 and 10 mg/kg. Of the approximately 54 patients in dose escalation, around 20 had hepatocellular carcinoma, roughly 15 had melanoma, 9 had renal cell carcinoma and 9 had head and neck cancer. A male proportion of approximately 83% and a mean age of approximately 55 years, ranging from roughly 23 to 80, were recorded for the dose-escalation cohort. Patients were allowed to have had prior anti-PD-1, anti-PD-L1 or anti-CTLA-4 therapy, and roughly two fifths of the dose-escalation patients had been treated with checkpoint inhibitors. Partial responses occurred in three dose-escalation patients, of whom one had hepatocellular carcinoma and two had cutaneous melanoma. Peripheral TCRbeta sequencing was intended to test whether TCR sequence diversity was altered and clonal T-cell expansion was caused by ivuxolimab. The paper covers the monotherapy dose-escalation part of the phase I ivuxolimab trial, which included N ≈ 57 patients.

Comments on this clone: Its recognized antigen is unknown. The record has no base qualities; no much larger clone is one base away.

Results and caveats for the whole study, not just this receptor: Which antigens the clonally expanded peripheral T cells were specific for was not determined. On average, CD8+ T cells showed more expanded clones than CD4+ T cells after ivuxolimab. At doses from 0.1 to 3.0 mg/kg, clonal expansion was seen in both CD4+ and CD8+ blood T cells between baseline and week 6. In the 0.1-3.0 mg/kg groups, partial responders had among the lowest normalized peripheral clonal expansion, particularly in CD8+ T cells. Low levels of normalized T-cell clonal expansion were also seen in some nonresponding patients.

Patients with a history of autoimmune disease or receiving systemic immunosuppression were excluded from the trial. Peripheral blood for TCR sequencing was collected from all dose cohorts at baseline, on cycle 4 day 1, and on cycle 7 day 1. Samples were obtained from an open-label, multicenter, first-in-human phase I dose-escalation trial of ivuxolimab. Adults with locally advanced or metastatic head and neck squamous cell, hepatocellular, melanoma or renal cell carcinoma were enrolled in the trial. CD4+ and CD8+ T cells were sorted separately from peripheral blood before TCR sequencing. To sequence the TCRbeta CDR3 region, genomic DNA was isolated from the sorted cells. The immunoSEQ Assay was used to sequence the TCRbeta CDR3 regions. TCRdb obtained this table from immuneACCESS and retained in-frame rearrangements with V and J assigned. These tables miss some clones; where compared with another copy, unresolved V genes account for less than half of the shortfall, and the remainder is unexplained. The sample includes tens of thousands of clones, with around 94% observed a single time. Around 9.6% of the sample belongs to the ten largest clones.

CDR1 is given as SGHRS and CDR2 as YFSETQ, both from the germline V gene. The CDR3 spans 17 residues, from the cysteine through the phenylalanine. Only CDR3 DNA remains: 51 bases, in frame from the first base. V drops 0 bases and J drops 0 bases, leaving 16 bases in between. This specimen was CD4+ or CD8+ T cells sorted from blood, taken in a trial of the OX40 agonist ivuxolimab. The sequence derives from an adult with an advanced solid tumor such as melanoma, head and neck, liver or kidney cancer. The chain couples TRBV5-1 to TRBJ2-7; the D gene cannot be named for sure. Here is the DNA: TGCGCCAGCAGCTTGGAGGTGACACCGCGAATCTCCTACGAGCAGTACTTC. The encoded protein is CASSLEVTPRISYEQYF.